These T cell receptor beta chains were read from a single sample in a study of blood T cell repertoires in COVID-19. The data were produced by immunoSEQ multiplex PCR, yet TCRdb's version contains in-frame clones alone and is incomplete. The sample has roughly 200,000 clones, approximately 91% seen once. Material: peripheral blood. The receptor set was obtained from a man aged 45-65 years with COVID-19, enrolled during active disease. The CDR3 runs from the conserved cysteine through the conserved F or W. D genes are given only for firm matches.

CDR3 protein,V gene,D gene
CASSVGAGVGYTF,TRBV2,NA
CASSLGARNTGELFF,TRBV6-5,NA
CASSQPDRSPDEQYF,TRBV4-1,TRBD1
CASSRQGDWGYTF,TRBV3-1/TRBV3-2,TRBD1
CATAQAGFGELFF,TRBV15,TRBD2
CASSSGLAAYNEQFF,TRBV5-1,TRBD2
CATTDSSYSPLHF,TRBV6-6,NA
CATSRGTSGIYEQYF,TRBV15,TRBD2
CATQPQGAGQPQHF,TRBV10-3,TRBD1
CAISDTTGFSYEQYF,TRBV10-3,NA
CASSQSKGASSYEQYF,TRBV23-1,TRBD1
CASSHARTGVDSPLHF,TRBV7-3,TRBD1
CASSATGMATQETQYF,TRBV18,NA
CASSYGTGLGSTEAFF,TRBV3-1/TRBV3-2,TRBD1
CASSIVGRNHEQYF,TRBV19,NA
CASSVGSQGTSPLHF,TRBV9,NA
CASSPGNSGAGNTIYF,TRBV18,NA
CASFGLAGVFGTDTQYF,TRBV27,TRBD2
CAISVLAGVIEQFF,TRBV10-3,TRBD2
CASSSGRVNEQFF,TRBV7-7,NA
CASSGGQDGYTF,TRBV12-3/TRBV12-4,TRBD1
CASSSEGRRGGIEQYF,TRBV5-1,NA
CASSDAGVFTEAFF,TRBV2,NA
CASSSSPRGAWGANEQFF,TRBV6-2/TRBV6-3,NA
CASSKGLGETQYF,TRBV19,NA
CASSIGTASMRNTEAFF,TRBV19,TRBD1
CASSKQTGIDSDTQYF,TRBV21-1,NA
CASSQGSNQPQHF,TRBV4-2,NA
CAWSPGGGSFF,TRBV30,TRBD2
CASSRRDRSTDTQYF,TRBV6-2/TRBV6-3,TRBD1
CASSSGGYRADTQYF,TRBV7-3,TRBD1
CASSLSFGQNTDTQYF,TRBV7-2,NA
CASSNRGSTEAFF,TRBV12-3/TRBV12-4,TRBD1
CASSPSVNNYEQYF,TRBV18,NA
CAWSRGRDTEAFF,TRBV30,NA